Sequencing of this T cell receptor (beta chain) was carried out in a study of T cells in Graves' hyperthyroidism and ophthalmopathy. The study's findings and limits: Blood shared most expanded thyroid clonotypes above 0.001.

The germline CDR1 and CDR2 sequences are LGHDT and YNNKEL (reference sequence). This CDR3 region has 16 residues. With V trimmed by 3 bases and J by 0 bases, 4 bases remained unmatched. TCR beta CDR3 regions were amplified from RNA transcripts. RT-PCR in the first round (using the HTBI primer set) targeted the TCR CDR3. One entry per CDR3 protein, called by TCRdb with MiXCR from the multiplex PCR reads. The table has around 300,000 distinct CDR3 sequences, roughly an eighth seen once. Disease lasting under 3 months, a NOSPECS grade of at least 4, and a Clinical Activity Score of at least 3 were features of the ophthalmopathy patients. Uncontrolled infection, other autoimmune disease, pregnancy or lactation disqualified patients from enrolment. Diagnoses rested on clinical symptoms, serum thyroxine and TRAb, thyroid ultrasound and orbital computed tomography. In this sample, this clonotype turned up a few times. Its antigen remains unidentified.

Sequencing input: blood. This sequence was found in a woman aged 40 to 50 with Graves' ophthalmopathy. The chain combines TRBV3-1 with TRBJ2-1; 8 bases are a match to TRBD2. In DNA form, the CDR3 reads TGTGCCAGCAGCCATTCCGGGACTAGCTCCTACAATGAGCAGTTCTTC. Translated: CASSHSGTSSYNEQFF.